The 32 T cell receptor beta chains given below trace back to one sample, sequenced in a study of blood T cell repertoires in COVID-19. Data came from immunoSEQ multiplex PCR; TCRdb stores just in-frame clones and leaves some out. Altogether approximately 250,000 clones are present, 86% being singletons, with the ten largest covering around 1.5%. Sequenced sample: peripheral blood. Receptors originate from a woman aged 55-75 years who had recovered from COVID-19.

V and J are TRBV6-4 and TRBJ2-2, with D maybe TRBD2 (7 bases). This CDR3 is built from 15 residues. The V and J ends lost 4 bases and 7 bases respectively, with 16 bases between them. Germline V gives CDR1 MRHNA, CDR2 SNTAGT. This chain's CDR3 is CASSAAGGPIGELFF. The DNA of the CDR3 is TGTGCCAGCAGTGCCGCCGGGGGGCCTATCGGGGAGCTGTTTTTT.

The V and J genes are TRBV28 and TRBJ1-6; D possibly corresponds to TRBD1 (5 bases). This CDR3 has 17 amino acids. Trimming took off 5 bases at V and 4 bases at J, with 18 bases between the two ends. Germline V CDR1 and CDR2: MDHEN, SYDVKM. The CDR3, as DNA: TGTGCCAGCAGTCCCATCCTCCGGGGGACTTATAATTCACCCCTCCACTTT. Residues: CASSPILRGTYNSPLHF.

The genes are TRBV10-1 and TRBJ2-1; 14 bases map to TRBD2. The CDR3 spans 16 residues. V trimming: 6 bases; J trimming: 6 bases; junction bases outside the gene matches: 7. Germline values: CDR1 WNHNN, CDR2 SYGVQD (reference sequence). CDR3 nucleotides: TGCGCCAGCAGGGATATGGGGACTAGCGGGGGCAATGAGCAGTTCTTC. Residues: CASRDMGTSGGNEQFF.

The chain has TRBV15 and TRBJ1-2, with TRBD1 matching 8 bases. The CDR3 totals 15 residues. V gave up 3 bases and J gave up 4 bases; unmatched junction bases: 7. Germline V CDR1 and CDR2: LNHNV, YYDKDF (reference sequence). The CDR3 region has the DNA TGTGCCACCAGCAGGAGGTCAGGGGGCGGCTATGGCTACACCTTC. Translation gives CATSRRSGGGYGYTF.

The chain joins TRBV6-6 to TRBJ2-2; the D is unclear. The ends were cut back, 7 bases at V and 4 bases at J, with 13 bases in the middle. CDR3 length: 14 residues. Germline V gene data show CDR1 as MNHNY and CDR2 as SVGAGI (reference sequence). The CDR3 region is CASKELSGTGELFF. The DNA for the CDR3 is TGTGCCAGCAAGGAACTATCCGGCACCGGGGAGCTGTTTTTT.

V and J are TRBV15 and TRBJ2-1; D may be TRBD2 (6 bases). V was trimmed by 3 bases and J by 10 bases, leaving 10 bases between them. Germline V gene data show CDR1 as LNHNV and CDR2 as YYDKDF (reference sequence). The CDR3 totals 12 residues. The CDR3 sequence: CATSRLGGEQFF. Written as DNA, the CDR3 is TGTGCCACCAGCAGGCTTGGGGGGGAGCAGTTCTTC.

With regard to this clone: The sample holds other DNA sequences that translate to the same CDR3. This chain links TRBV7-3 with TRBJ2-1; D is uncertain. This CDR3 has 12 residues. V was clipped by 5 bases and J by 8 bases, with 10 bases between them. Germline V gene sequence: CDR1 SGHTA, CDR2 FQGTGA. CDR3 protein: CASSRLGDEQFF. The DNA of the CDR3 is TGTGCCAGCAGCCGACTCGGCGATGAGCAGTTCTTC.

The chain links TRBV19 to TRBJ2-7, with 7 nucleotides matching TRBD1. Germline V CDR1 and CDR2: LNHDA, SQIVND (reference sequence). This CDR3 region has 15 residues. The junction had 10 bases not matched to a gene; V was cut back by 4 bases and J by 4 bases. CDR3 residues: CASSTGPGTVYEQYF. CDR3 DNA sequence: TGTGCCAGTAGTACGGGGCCCGGGACAGTATACGAGCAGTACTTC.

The chain couples TRBV4-2 to TRBJ2-1; 9 nucleotides agree with TRBD2. CDR1 LGHNA and CDR2 YNFKEQ come from the germline V gene. Losses at the gene ends were 0 bases for V and 1 base for J; bases not matched to a gene: 7. The CDR3 has 18 residues. The CDR3 here is CASSQDLGGGDSYNEQFF. In nucleotides, the CDR3 is TGTGCCAGCAGCCAAGATCTTGGCGGGGGGGATTCCTACAATGAGCAGTTCTTC.

The chain has TRBV7-9 and TRBJ2-2, with D perhaps matching TRBD1 (6 bases). The CDR3 sequence is 15 residues long. Germline V gene data show CDR1 as SEHNR and CDR2 as FQNEAQ (reference sequence). The V gene lost 6 bases and the J gene lost 1 base, with 12 bases spanning the gap. CDR3 bases: TGTGCCAGCAGGCCCCGACAGGAGAACACCGGGGAGCTGTTTTTT. Translation gives CASRPRQENTGELFF.

V gene TRBV9 combines with J gene TRBJ1-5; TRBD1 is a possible D gene (5 bases). V lost 0 bases and J 6 bases, leaving 10 bases between the germline ends. Per germline, CDR1 SGDLS and CDR2 YYNGEE. CDR3 length equals 14 residues. CDR3 sequence (DNA): TGTGCCAGCAGCGTAGGGCAGGGCCCTCAGCCCCAGCATTTT. This gives the protein CASSVGQGPQPQHF.

The chain has TRBV6-1 and TRBJ2-6; D is possibly TRBD2 (6 bases). Deletions cut 8 bases from V and 3 bases from J, with 14 bases between. CDR1 MNHNS and CDR2 SASEGT come from the germline V gene. The CDR3 length is 15 residues. Here the CDR3 reads CASRRGVDGANVLTF. For the CDR3, the DNA is TGTGCCAGCCGGCGCGGGGTAGATGGGGCCAACGTCCTGACTTTC.

The rearrangement links TRBV7-9 to TRBJ1-4; D might be TRBD1 (5 bases). Trimming took 3 bases from V and 8 from J, leaving 22 bases between them. This CDR3 comprises 17 residues. Per germline, CDR1 SEHNR and CDR2 FQNEAQ (reference sequence). The CDR3 is CASSFSVFSTGPEKLFF. The DNA for the CDR3 is TGTGCCAGCAGCTTCTCAGTGTTCAGTACAGGACCAGAAAAACTGTTTTTT.

This chain uses TRBV2 with TRBJ2-5; TRBD2 might be the D (6 bases). Germline lookup yields CDR1 SNHLY and CDR2 FYNNEI. V was cut by 5 bases and J by 7 bases, with 8 bases left in between. This CDR3 comprises 11 residues. The CDR3 region is CASSLGGTQYF. As DNA, the CDR3 is TGTGCCAGCAGTCTGGGGGGGACCCAGTACTTC.

This chain joins TRBV5-1 and TRBJ2-5; weak D call: TRBD1 (5 bases). V was cut by 0 bases and J by 5 bases, with 14 bases left in between. The CDR3 has 15 amino acids. Germline V CDR1 and CDR2: SGHRS, YFSETQ. The CDR3 sequence: CASSLVSVGVETQYF. The CDR3 bases are TGCGCCAGCAGCTTGGTGTCAGTAGGGGTGGAGACCCAGTACTTC.

With regard to this clone: The same CDR3 is also encoded by other DNA sequences in this sample. This chain joins TRBV18 and TRBJ2-7, with 7 bases identical to TRBD2. With V trimmed by 6 bases and J by 7 bases, 3 bases remained unmatched. The length of the CDR3 is 11 residues. From germline, CDR1 is KGHSH and CDR2 LQKENI. The CDR3 DNA reads as TGTGCCAGCTCTCCGCGGGGGGAGCAGTACTTC. Protein: CASSPRGEQYF.

This clone occurred a few times. This sequence joins TRBV15 and TRBJ2-3, with 11 bases that match TRBD2. Trimming took 5 bases from V and 5 from J; bases not matched to a gene: 9. This CDR3 is 16 amino acids long. Per the germline V gene, CDR1 is LNHNV and CDR2 is YYDKDF (reference sequence). The CDR3 sequence is CATSFRLAGPGDTQYF. CDR3 nucleotides: TGTGCCACCAGCTTTAGACTAGCGGGACCTGGAGATACGCAGTATTTT.

The chain has TRBV18 and TRBJ2-5, with 10 bases fitting TRBD1. The junction had 6 bases not matched to a gene; V was cut back by 6 bases and J by 5 bases. CDR3 length: 14 residues. In germline, CDR1 is KGHSH, CDR2 LQKENI. CDR3 nucleotide sequence: TGTGCCAGCTCGAGACAGGGGGCACGGGAGACCCAGTACTTC. Its protein is CASSRQGARETQYF.

The genes are TRBV2 and TRBJ1-5, with a possible D match to TRBD1 (6 bases). Germline loops: CDR1 SNHLY, CDR2 FYNNEI. The CDR3 is made up of 17 amino acids. V lost 4 bases to trimming and J lost 2 bases, with 18 bases between them. CDR3 bases: TGTGCCAGCAGTGGCGAACAGGGCCGTATGGGCAATCAGCCCCAGCATTTT. It specifies CASSGEQGRMGNQPQHF.

V gene TRBV5-6 combines with J gene TRBJ1-4, with 7 positions matching TRBD1. Germline CDR1 and CDR2: SGHDT and YYEEEE. V shed 4 bases, J shed 11 bases, and the junction held 8 bases outside the gene matches. The CDR3 runs 13 residues. The CDR3 reads CASSGRGTSKLFF. For the CDR3, the DNA is TGTGCCAGCAGCGGCAGGGGGACAAGTAAACTGTTTTTT. The full variable domain, its missing parts supplied by reference TRBV5-6 and TRBJ1-4, is DAGVTQSPTHLIKTRGQQVTLRCSPKSGHDTVSWYQQALGQGPQFIFQYYEEEERQRGNFPDRFSGHQFPNYSSELNVNALLLGDSALYLCASSGRGTSKLFFGSGTQLSVL.

In DNA, the CDR3 is TGTGCCAGCAGCAATAACAGGGTTATCCAGCCCGGGGAGCTGTTTTTT. Translated, it gives CASSNNRVIQPGELFF. V and J are TRBV5-5 and TRBJ2-2; a possible D gene is TRBD1 (6 bases). V shed 4 bases and J shed 6 bases, with 19 bases lying between them. The germline gives CDR1 SGHKS, CDR2 YYEKEE (reference sequence). The CDR3 has 16 residues.

The J gene is TRBJ1-2, the V gene TRBV6-5; no definite D call. The CDR3 consists of 14 residues. Trimming cost V 2 bases and J 2 bases, with 9 bases left between them. The germline V gene has CDR1 MNHEY and CDR2 SVGAGI. This CDR3 is CASSYKPGNYGYTF. In DNA, the CDR3 is TGTGCCAGCAGTTACAAGCCAGGCAACTATGGCTACACCTTC.

V and J are TRBV5-1 and TRBJ2-7; D may be TRBD2 (5 bases). The CDR3 has 14 amino acids. Trimming removed 2 bases at V and 5 bases at J, with 14 bases between. Germline values: CDR1 SGHRS, CDR2 YFSETQ. The CDR3 coding sequence is TGCGCCAGCAGCTTCATCGAGGGTTCCCACGAGCAGTACTTC. Translated: CASSFIEGSHEQYF.

This clone was counted a single time. The chain is built from TRBV15 and TRBJ1-4; unclear D gene. Germline-derived CDR1 and CDR2 are LNHNV and YYDKDF (reference sequence). Trimming pared 11 bases from V and 0 bases from J, leaving 10 bases between. The CDR3 sequence is 13 residues long. CDR3 in amino acids: CASGSATNEKLFF. Here the CDR3 DNA reads TGTGCCTCCGGGTCTGCAACTAATGAAAAACTGTTTTTT.

The chain recombines TRBV5-5 with TRBJ2-1, with TRBD1 matching 7 bases. Trimming cost V 3 bases and J 1 base; bases outside gene matches: 4. The CDR3 contains 15 residues. Germline V gene lookup returns CDR1 SGHKS and CDR2 YYEKEE (reference sequence). The CDR3 coding sequence is TGTGCCAGCAGCTATGACAGGGTGTCCTACAATGAGCAGTTCTTC. It encodes CASSYDRVSYNEQFF.

The chain has TRBV2 and TRBJ2-1; TRBD1 is a possible D gene (8 bases). Trimming left V 6 bases short and J 7 bases short, with 19 bases between. This CDR3 has 15 amino acids. Germline loops: CDR1 SNHLY, CDR2 FYNNEI. CDR3 sequence: CASSPDRGGPNEQFF. The CDR3 nucleotides read TGTGCCAGCAGCCCCGACAGGGGAGGGCCGAATGAGCAGTTCTTC. Together with reference TRBV2 and TRBJ2-1, the CDR3 gives the full variable domain: EPEVTQTPSHQVTQMGQEVILRCVPISNHLYFYWYRQILGQKVEFLVSFYNNEISEKSEIFDDQFSVERPDGSNFTLKIRSTKLEDSAMYFCASSPDRGGPNEQFFGPGTRLTVL.

The genes are TRBV28 and TRBJ1-1, with D unclear. Per the germline V gene, CDR1 is MDHEN and CDR2 is SYDVKM. V lost 10 bases to trimming and J lost 3 bases, with 18 bases between them. The length of the CDR3 is 14 residues. CDR3 sequence reads: CATNLVGFDTEAFF. CDR3 coding DNA: TGTGCCACTAATTTGGTTGGTTTTGACACTGAAGCTTTCTTT.

This chain links TRBV7-3 with TRBJ2-3; 11 bases fit TRBD2. The CDR3 spans 17 residues. Trimming removed 4 bases from V and 2 bases from J; junction bases left unmatched: 8. Per the germline V gene, CDR1 is SGHTA and CDR2 is FQGTGA. The CDR3 nucleotides read TGTGCCAGCAGCTCCACACTAGCGGGGGCTTCCACAGATACGCAGTATTTT. Its translation: CASSSTLAGASTDTQYF.

J is TRBJ1-3 and V is TRBV6-5; TRBD1 matches at 7 bases. Looked up from germline, CDR1 is MNHEY and CDR2 is SVGAGI. After removal of 5 bases from V and 4 bases from J, the junction contained 5 bases not matched to a gene. The CDR3 totals 14 residues. CDR3 DNA sequence: TGTGCCAGCAGTCATCCAGGGGGGGGAAACACCATATATTTT. Encoded protein: CASSHPGGGNTIYF.

J is TRBJ2-1 and V is TRBV5-1, with TRBD2 matching 15 bases. The germline CDR1 and CDR2 sequences are SGHRS and YFSETQ. Trimming removed 3 bases from V and 0 bases from J; junction bases left unmatched: 4. This CDR3 comprises 18 residues. The CDR3: CASSWGTSGGTSYNEQFF. The CDR3 DNA is TGCGCCAGCAGCTGGGGGACTAGCGGGGGGACCTCCTACAATGAGCAGTTCTTC. Full variable domain (outside the CDR3, taken from reference TRBV5-1 and TRBJ2-1): KAGVTQTPRYLIKTRGQQVTLSCSPISGHRSVSWYQQTPGQGLQFLFEYFSETQRNKGNFPGRFSGRQFSNSRSEMNVSTLELGDSALYLCASSWGTSGGTSYNEQFFGPGTRLTVL.

The CDR3 nucleotides are TGTGCCAGCAACCCCGGGGATCTCGAGCAGTACTTC. Translating gives CASNPGDLEQYF. This chain connects TRBV7-9 to TRBJ2-7, with D perhaps TRBD2 (5 bases). The CDR3 is 12 amino acids. Germline CDR1 SEHNR, CDR2 FQNEAQ (reference sequence). V lost 7 bases and J 6 bases, leaving 13 bases between the germline ends.

This CDR3 reads CASSQDRPGDTIYF. The CDR3 DNA reads as TGTGCCAGCAGCCAAGATAGGCCGGGGGACACCATATATTTT. The chain has TRBV14 and TRBJ1-3, with D possibly being TRBD1 (5 bases). CDR1 is SGHDN, CDR2 FVKESK, per germline. This CDR3 comprises 14 residues. Trimming cost V 0 bases and J 8 bases, with 11 bases left between them.